The following is a T cell receptor beta chain sequence with its context. Its specificity is unknown. The sample is drawn from a study of cytomegalovirus exposure and HLA in healthy donors. This CDR3 has 15 residues. Trimming pared 5 bases from V and 0 bases from J, leaving 13 bases between. Per germline, CDR1 MNHEY and CDR2 SVGAGI. Researchers ran the PCR with 60 Vbeta and 13 Jbeta primers. Profiling relied on immunoSEQ multiplex PCR, and the TCRdb table lists in-frame clones only, not all of them. The repertoire table contains approximately 110,000 clones. General study findings and limits: The majority of TCR sequences were rare, yet some public TCRs appeared in many donors.

This receptor was identified in a man under 40 in good health and CMV-seronegative. The chain employs TRBV6-5 and TRBJ2-5; D perhaps matches TRBD2 (6 bases). The source material was PBMCs. The CDR3 is CASSGGDSYQETQYF. CDR3 DNA: TGTGCCAGCAGTGGCGGGGATTCGTACCAAGAGACCCAGTACTTC.